This record looks at one TCR beta chain sequence and its context. What this receptor recognizes is not known. No much larger clone is present one base from it, and per-base qualities are unavailable. Using the deep immunoSEQ assay, TCR CDR3 regions were amplified from genomic DNA by multiplex PCR. Extracted genomic DNA from each cell subset was spread evenly across all wells of several immunoSEQ 96-well plates, with each plate serving as a replicate. For sorted subsets, about 200 ng genomic DNA, equal to tens of thousands of T cell genomes, was loaded into each replicate PCR. The purified libraries were quantified using a Qubit 3.0 fluorometer, sized with a Bioanalyzer 2100, and then quantified again using the KAPA Library Quantification kit. Every immunoSEQ 96-well plate was sequenced on a separate single-read 150-cycle Illumina NextSeq 550 flow cell. In the paper's pipeline: The immunoSEQ output contained only junctional sequences without quality scores, so filtering could not match that applied to full-length reads. Sequences were annotated with PyIR, a Python wrapper for IgBLAST v1.9, using IMGT germline references to assign V/J genes and CDR3. Reads with weak V/J assignments (E-value above 1e-6), missing CDR3, stop codons, out-of-frame junctions, or ambiguous translated residues were removed. V3J clonotypes were defined as sequences sharing an identical inferred V gene, J gene, and CDR3 amino acid sequence. The percentage overlap between two repertoires was calculated by dividing the number of shared unique clonotypes by the size of the smaller repertoire. Three approaches were used to assess repertoire richness: RTK rarefaction, the Chao1 estimator, and Recon v2.1 estimates of unobserved clonotypes. Generation probabilities for all TCRbeta clonotypes obtained by the gDNA method from several donors were computed using OLGA. TCRdb retrieved this table from immuneACCESS and kept in-frame rearrangements only. Not all clones are present; in checked studies, unresolved V genes account for under half, and no reason is known for the remainder. The DNA was the basis for D and trimming; V, J and clone size are from that table. Recorded for this sample are a few hundred thousand clones; around 97% of them occurred a single time. The ten largest account for 0.045% to 0.06% of the sample.

The germline V gene specifies MDHEN as CDR1 and SYDVKM as CDR2. The CDR3 contains 18 residues, cysteine and phenylalanine counted. The sequence is cut down to CDR3 DNA, 54 bases in frame from base 1. The V end gives up 5 bases and the J end 3 bases, leaving 8 bases in the junction not matched to a gene. The donors were healthy, HIV-negative adults who had no recently reported acute infections or vaccinations. Every donor was a Caucasian adult residing in Nashville, Tennessee, USA. CD4+ T cells were enriched by magnetic negative selection, after which naive cells were positively selected on CD45RA and the negative fraction was taken as the memory subset. After blood collection by leukapheresis, PBMCs were isolated using Ficoll-Histopaque density gradient centrifugation and then cryopreserved in the vapor phase of liquid nitrogen. Analytical flow cytometry was used to check the purity and quantity of each magnetically sorted T cell population. Each sorted fraction had its genomic DNA isolated and then quantified by UV absorbance on a Nanodrop 2000c.

This record belongs to a study of shared clonotypes between healthy human individuals (dated by TCRdb to the early 2020s). Some background on the complete study: A few men and a couple of women, aged 18 to 49 years, made up the cohort. Per donor, three plates each were used for CD4 naive and CD4 memory, two for CD8 naive, and one for CD8 memory. The study deeply sequenced blood TCR repertoires of about 5 healthy adults to estimate repertoire size and the extent of clonotype sharing between individuals. To increase sequencing depth and limit assay-specific biases, TCR repertoire library preparation and sequencing were carried out by different laboratories using diverse techniques. Between about 0.94 and 8.9 billion PBMCs per donor were obtained by leukapheresis.

General conclusions and limits of the study: Sampling was restricted to blood, and TCR repertoires in tissues likely differ from the TCR repertoires found in blood. The genetic and exposure-history diversity represented was limited by the small number of donors. Across four donors, 4.5% to 6.5% of naive CD4, around 3.5% of naive CD8, 2.3% of memory CD4, and 0.4% of memory CD8 clonotypes were shared. Compared with non-shared clonotypes, the clonotypes found in all four sorted-subset donors had higher generation probabilities. Pairwise subsampling led to the expectation that sequencing depth would affect the degree of clonotype sharing among donors. Incomplete sequencing was indicated by rarefaction of sorted-subset datasets, despite the large sequencing depth. Naive subsets generally had larger estimated clonotype richness than memory subsets.

Material for sequencing was naive CD4+ T cells sorted from blood. The sample's cell subset or site, from its label and the paper: CD45RA+ positively selected. This receptor was taken from a woman younger than 45 in good health. The rearranged chain carries TRBV28 and TRBJ2-2, with 14 bases matching TRBD2. The sequence in DNA is TGTGCCAGCAGTCGACTAGCGGGAGGGCGGGGTTACACCGGGGAGCTGTTTTTT. It is translated as CASSRLAGGRGYTGELFF.